The 23 T cell receptor beta chains presented below share a single source sample, sequenced in a study of Graves' ophthalmopathy and Graves' hyperthyroidism. Beta-chain TCR CDR3 regions were amplified from RNA transcripts. HTBI primers were used in a first-round RT-PCR, which preceded a second-round multiplex PCR. TCRdb analysed the multiplex PCR reads with MiXCR anew, one entry per CDR3 protein. The repertoire holds about 620,000 distinct CDR3 sequences, with 22% as singletons. The source material was peripheral blood. Source of these receptors: a woman under 30 with stable Graves' hyperthyroidism. Some clones in this sample may be carry-over from other donors' samples.

Worth noting for this clonotype: The final CDR3 position lacks the conserved phenylalanine or tryptophan, pointing to a likely read error. The gene calls are TRBV14 and TRBJ1-2; TRBD1 matches 7 bases. After removal of 1 base from V and 8 bases from J, the junction contained 4 bases not matched to a gene. CDR3 length: 13 residues. Germline CDR1 and CDR2: SGHDN and FVKESK. The CDR3 DNA reads as TGTGCCAGCAGCCAAGCAGGGGGACGGGGCTACACCTCC. This codes for CASSQAGGRGYTS.

This sequence joins TRBV30 and TRBJ2-7; a weak D match, TRBD2 (7 bases). V shed 0 bases and J shed 2 bases, with 11 bases lying between them. This CDR3 spans 14 amino acids. Germline-derived CDR1 and CDR2 are GTSNPN and SVGIG (reference sequence). The CDR3 nucleotides read TGTGCCTGGAGTGTACTCGGGGGGCCCTACGAGCAGTACTTC. It translates to CAWSVLGGPYEQYF.

This clonotype came up a few times. This rearrangement joins TRBV18 to TRBJ1-6; the D is unclear. The V and J ends lost 4 bases and 0 bases respectively, with 13 bases between them. The CDR3 contains 17 residues. Germline V CDR1 and CDR2: KGHSH, LQKENI. DNA for the CDR3: TGTGCCAGCTCACTCGGACTTCAAAGCTCCTATAATTCACCCCTCCACTTT. It codes for CASSLGLQSSYNSPLHF.

This clonotype was observed a handful of times. This chain links TRBV20-1 with TRBJ1-5; D possibly corresponds to TRBD1 (5 bases). The V end lost 6 bases, the J end lost 4 bases, and 16 bases lay between the germline ends. The germline CDR1 and CDR2 sequences are DFQATT and SNEGSKA (reference sequence). The CDR3 runs 14 residues. The CDR3 spells CSARTGTNNQPQHF. The CDR3 nucleotides read TGCAGTGCACGAACCGGGACTAATAATCAGCCCCAGCATTTT.

There are many counts of this clonotype. This chain links TRBV19 with TRBJ1-1; maybe TRBD1 (6 bases). From germline, CDR1 is LNHDA and CDR2 SQIVND (reference sequence). V lost 3 bases and J 1 base, leaving 9 bases between the germline ends. CDR3 size: 14 residues. CDR3 region: CASSITGRNTEAFF. CDR3 DNA sequence: TGTGCCAGTAGTATTACAGGGAGGAACACTGAAGCTTTCTTT.

This clonotype has a single count. The chain joins TRBV5-1 to TRBJ2-7; 9 nucleotides agree with TRBD2. This CDR3 has 13 residues. Germline CDR1 SGHRS, CDR2 YFSETQ. J was trimmed by 12 bases and V by 4 bases; bases with no gene match: 11. The CDR3 sequence is CASSTTSGPAVYF. CDR3 sequence (DNA): TGCGCCAGCAGCACGACTAGCGGACCCGCCGTGTACTTC.

In this sample, this clonotype turned up many times. This CDR3 reads CASKRTGCNGELFF. CDR3 in DNA: TGTGCCAGCAAACGGACAGGGTGTAACGGGGAGCTGTTTTTT. The chain uses TRBV27 and TRBJ2-2; 8 bases fit TRBD1. This CDR3 spans 14 amino acids. Unmatched junction bases numbered 8, after V lost 7 bases and J lost 7 bases. Per the germline V gene, CDR1 is MNHEY and CDR2 is SMNVEV (reference sequence).

The chain links TRBV7-3 to TRBJ1-6, with D perhaps TRBD1 (6 bases). Trimming cost V 4 bases and J 0 bases, with 13 bases left between them. Looked up from germline, CDR1 is SGHTA and CDR2 is FQGTGA. The length of the CDR3 is 17 residues. The CDR3 nucleotides are TGTGCCAGCAGCTCAAGGCCAGGGGACTCCTATAATTCACCCCTCCACTTT. Translating it yields CASSSRPGDSYNSPLHF.

The V call is TRBV10-3, the J call TRBJ2-5, with 12 bases lining up with TRBD2. CDR1 and CDR2 (germline): ENHRY, SYGVKD. The CDR3 covers 17 residues. J gave up 0 bases and V 0 bases, and 2 bases lay outside the gene matches. CDR3 amino acids: CAISESRTSGNQETQYF. Written as DNA, the CDR3 is TGTGCCATCAGTGAGTCGAGGACTAGCGGGAACCAAGAGACCCAGTACTTC.

This clonotype was observed many times. The DNA for the CDR3 is TGTGCCAGCAGGACAGGGGGCGAAGAGACCCAGTACTTC. Translating gives CASRTGGEETQYF. This sequence joins TRBV6-7 and TRBJ2-5, with 10 bases lining up with TRBD1. TRBV6-7 is flagged as an ORF with uncertain function. This CDR3 contains 13 residues. V shed 6 bases and J 3 bases; nucleotides not matched to a gene: 1.

At least ten counts were recorded for this clonotype. The rearrangement uses TRBV19 and TRBJ2-2; D not certain. V lost 7 bases and J 4 bases, leaving 13 bases between the germline ends. This CDR3 is 14 amino acids long. Germline CDR1 is LNHDA and CDR2 is SQIVND (reference sequence). CDR3 nucleotides: TGTGCCAGTACATGGCGTCGGGCCACCGGGGAGCTGTTTTTT. It encodes CASTWRRATGELFF. Complete variable domain (other parts from reference TRBV19 and TRBJ2-2): DGGITQSPKYLFRKEGQNVTLSCEQNLNHDAMYWYRQDPGQGLRLIYYSQIVNDFQKGDIAEGYSVSREKKESFPLTVTSAQKNPTAFYLCASTWRRATGELFFGEGSRLTVL.

The chain is built from TRBV12-3 or TRBV12-4 and TRBJ1-5; D unclear. This CDR3 region has 17 residues. The V gene lost 5 bases and the J gene lost 6 bases, with 23 bases spanning the gap. The CDR3 DNA reads as TGTGCCAGCAGTCCGCCTGGAGTTCATACCCCAGGTCAGCCCCAGCATTTT. As protein: CASSPPGVHTPGQPQHF.

The chain uses TRBV10-3 and TRBJ2-7; the match to TRBD1 covers 7 bases. In germline, CDR1 is ENHRY, CDR2 SYGVKD. The CDR3 totals 14 residues. V shed 10 bases, J shed 6 bases, and the junction held 15 bases outside the gene matches. The CDR3 here is CATNEGQYSFEQYF. CDR3 nucleotide sequence: TGTGCCACCAACGAGGGACAGTACTCGTTCGAGCAGTACTTC.

In its sample, this clonotype was seen many times. The chain links TRBV6-2 or TRBV6-3 to TRBJ2-7; the D gene is possibly TRBD2 (6 bases). Trimming cost V 6 bases and J 12 bases, with 27 bases left between them. The CDR3 consists of 15 residues. CDR1 MNHEY and CDR2 SVGEGT come from the germline V gene. Here the CDR3 reads CASSDTTSDSRVPYF. The CDR3 region has the DNA TGTGCCAGCAGCGACACGACTAGTGATTCTCGCGTGCCGTACTTC.

In its sample, this clonotype was seen a few times. The chain employs TRBV9 and TRBJ1-1, with 10 bases matching TRBD1. Germline V CDR1 and CDR2: SGDLS, YYNGEE. With 0 bases clipped from V and 5 bases from J, the junction kept 10 bases outside the gene matches. This CDR3 spans 17 amino acids. The CDR3 region is CASSVGLGQGEKTEAFF. CDR3 sequence (DNA): TGTGCCAGCAGCGTAGGCCTCGGACAGGGGGAAAAAACTGAAGCTTTCTTT.

The V and J genes are TRBV4-2 and TRBJ1-1; D possibly corresponds to TRBD1 (5 bases). The CDR3 has 14 residues. Germline lookup yields CDR1 LGHNA and CDR2 YNFKEQ. V lost 1 base and J lost 7, with 13 bases in between. The CDR3 sequence is CASSQGIQGGEAFF. DNA of the CDR3: TGTGCCAGCAGCCAAGGGATTCAGGGAGGTGAAGCTTTCTTT.

This clonotype showed up many times. The J gene is TRBJ2-7, the V gene TRBV28; weak D call: TRBD1 (6 bases). Germline V CDR1 and CDR2: MDHEN, SYDVKM. This CDR3 contains 15 residues. Trimming removed 4 bases at V and 0 bases at J, with 13 bases between. CDR3 residues: CASSSRGLSSYEQYF. The CDR3 coding sequence is TGTGCCAGCAGTTCCAGGGGCCTGAGCTCCTACGAGCAGTACTTC.

The V and J genes are TRBV18 and TRBJ2-7; D call uncertain. The CDR3 runs to 15 residues. Trimming shortened V by 6 bases and J by 5 bases, and 20 bases separated the two germline ends. The germline V gene encodes CDR1 KGHSH and CDR2 LQKENI. CDR3 in amino acids: CASSRLMGRDNEQYF. CDR3 sequence (DNA): TGTGCCAGCTCGCGCTTGATGGGAAGGGATAACGAGCAGTACTTC.

In its sample, this clonotype was seen a few times. The V and J genes are TRBV3-1 and TRBJ2-4; D gene uncertain. Trimming took 6 bases from V and 4 from J, leaving 19 bases between them. Germline values: CDR1 LGHDT, CDR2 YNNKEL (reference sequence). This CDR3 has 16 amino acids. This chain's CDR3 is CASSHFSQDLKNIQYF. The CDR3 DNA reads as TGTGCCAGCAGTCACTTTTCTCAGGATCTAAAAAACATTCAGTACTTC.

This clonotype has a count of ten or more. This sequence joins TRBV27 and TRBJ2-1; TRBD2 aligns across 8 bases. Germline V lookup: CDR1 MNHEY, CDR2 SMNVEV (reference sequence). J gave up 3 bases and V 8 bases, and 12 bases lay outside the gene matches. This CDR3 spans 16 amino acids. CDR3 sequence (DNA): TGTGCCAGCTCCCCTGAGGGCGGGAGGTACTACAATGAGCAGTTCTTC. Translating it yields CASSPEGGRYYNEQFF.

This clonotype was observed a handful of times. The gene calls are TRBV6-1 and TRBJ2-3; D not resolved. V lost 4 bases, J lost 0 bases, and 11 bases lay in between. The CDR3 extends over 15 amino acids. Germline CDR1 reads MNHNS; CDR2 reads SASEGT. The CDR3 nucleotides read TGTGCCAGCAGTGGAACAAAAGTAAGCACAGATACGCAGTATTTT. Amino acids: CASSGTKVSTDTQYF.

This clonotype was counted only a few times. The rearrangement joins TRBV6-1 to TRBJ2-2, with D uncertain. The CDR3 covers 14 residues. Trimming removed 7 bases from V and 4 bases from J, with 13 bases in between. Germline CDR1 reads MNHNS; CDR2 reads SASEGT. In nucleotides, the CDR3 is TGTGCCAGCAACCTCGAATATGGCACCGGGGAGCTGTTTTTT. This sequence encodes CASNLEYGTGELFF.

This clonotype was recorded at least ten times. The chain has TRBV6-1 and TRBJ1-1; D remains unclear. The V gene's germline CDR1 is MNHNS and CDR2 SASEGT. The CDR3 is 13 residues long. The V end was cut by 8 bases, the J end by 0 bases, with 10 bases between. The CDR3 coding sequence is TGTGCCAGCGAGGAGTTTATGAACACTGAAGCTTTCTTT. It yields the protein CASEEFMNTEAFF.